This T cell receptor (beta chain) was found in a study of blood T cell repertoires in COVID-19. Turning to the study itself: Donors in the United States, Italy and Spain gave samples during acute or convalescent COVID-19.

Only in-frame clones appear in the TCRdb table, and some are missing; sequencing was by immunoSEQ multiplex PCR. The sample has around 150,000 clones, about 87% seen once. Between the trimmed V and J ends, which lost 6 bases and 7 bases, there was a span of 15 bases. CDR3 length equals 13 residues. V is TRBV12-3 or TRBV12-4 and J is TRBJ1-2; tentative D call: TRBD1 (5 bases). The TCR comes from a human donor with COVID-19, enrolled during active disease. The donor label of this sample is uncertain. The sample consisted of peripheral blood. CDR3 sequence (DNA): TGTGCCAGCAGACCAGGGCGTATCGGTGGCTACACCTTC. It yields the protein CASRPGRIGGYTF.